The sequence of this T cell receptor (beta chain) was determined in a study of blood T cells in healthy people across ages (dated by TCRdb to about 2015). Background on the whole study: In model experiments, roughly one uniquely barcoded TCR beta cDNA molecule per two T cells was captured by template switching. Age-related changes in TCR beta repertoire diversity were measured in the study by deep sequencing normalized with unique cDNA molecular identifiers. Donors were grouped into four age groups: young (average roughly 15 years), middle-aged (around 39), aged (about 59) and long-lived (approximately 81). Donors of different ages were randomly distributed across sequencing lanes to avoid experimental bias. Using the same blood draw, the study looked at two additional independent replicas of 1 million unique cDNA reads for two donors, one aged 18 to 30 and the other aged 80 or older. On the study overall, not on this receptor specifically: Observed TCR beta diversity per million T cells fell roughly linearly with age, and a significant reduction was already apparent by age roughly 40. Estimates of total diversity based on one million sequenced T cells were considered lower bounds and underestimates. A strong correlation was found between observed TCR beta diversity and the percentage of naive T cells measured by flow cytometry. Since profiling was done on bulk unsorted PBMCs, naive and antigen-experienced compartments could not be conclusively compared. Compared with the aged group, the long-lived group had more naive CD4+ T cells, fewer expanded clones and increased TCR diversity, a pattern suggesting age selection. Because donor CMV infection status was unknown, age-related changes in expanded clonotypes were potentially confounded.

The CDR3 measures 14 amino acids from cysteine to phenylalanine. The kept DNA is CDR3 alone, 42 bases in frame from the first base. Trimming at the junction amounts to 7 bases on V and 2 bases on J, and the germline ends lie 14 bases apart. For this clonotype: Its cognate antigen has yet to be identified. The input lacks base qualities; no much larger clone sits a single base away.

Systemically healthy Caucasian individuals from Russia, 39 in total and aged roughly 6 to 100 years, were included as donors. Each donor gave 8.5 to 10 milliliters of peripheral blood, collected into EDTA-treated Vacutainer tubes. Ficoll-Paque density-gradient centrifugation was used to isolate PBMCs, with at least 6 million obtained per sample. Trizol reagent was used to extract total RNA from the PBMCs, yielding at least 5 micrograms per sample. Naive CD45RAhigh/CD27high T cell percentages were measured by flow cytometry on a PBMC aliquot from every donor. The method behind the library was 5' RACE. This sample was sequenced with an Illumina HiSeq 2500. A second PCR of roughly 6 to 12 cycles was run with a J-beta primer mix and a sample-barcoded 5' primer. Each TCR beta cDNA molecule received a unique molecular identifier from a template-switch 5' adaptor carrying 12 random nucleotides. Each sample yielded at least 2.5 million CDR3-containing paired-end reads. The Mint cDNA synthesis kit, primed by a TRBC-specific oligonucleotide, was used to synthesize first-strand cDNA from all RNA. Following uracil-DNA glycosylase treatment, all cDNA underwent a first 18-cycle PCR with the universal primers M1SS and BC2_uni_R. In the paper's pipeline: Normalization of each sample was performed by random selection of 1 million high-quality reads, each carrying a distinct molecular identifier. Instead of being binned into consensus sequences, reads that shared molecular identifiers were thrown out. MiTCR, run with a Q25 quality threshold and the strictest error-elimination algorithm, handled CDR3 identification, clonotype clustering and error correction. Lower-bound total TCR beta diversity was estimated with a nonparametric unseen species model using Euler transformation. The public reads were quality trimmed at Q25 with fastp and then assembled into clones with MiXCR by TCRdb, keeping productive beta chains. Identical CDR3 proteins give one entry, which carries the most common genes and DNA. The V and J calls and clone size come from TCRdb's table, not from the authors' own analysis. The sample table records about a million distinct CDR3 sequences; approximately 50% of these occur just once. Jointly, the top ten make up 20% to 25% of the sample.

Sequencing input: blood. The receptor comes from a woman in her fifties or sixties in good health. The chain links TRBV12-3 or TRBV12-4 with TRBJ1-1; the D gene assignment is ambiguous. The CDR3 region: CASTDLLSNTEAFF. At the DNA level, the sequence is TGTGCCAGCACCGATTTGTTATCAAACACTGAAGCTTTCTTT.